This T cell receptor beta chain was recovered during a study of response to subunit inactivated influenza vaccine. Study-wide results and caveats: With each seasonal influenza vaccination, the authors suggested, few new T cells are recruited.

This clonotype was detected a few times. Its antigen is currently unknown. TCRdb re-called the RT-PCR reads with MiXCR, one entry per CDR3 protein. This table has roughly 700,000 distinct CDR3 sequences, more than 11% appearing once. The CDR3 has 17 amino acids. CDR1 is MNHNS, CDR2 SASEGT, per germline. The V gene lost 6 bases and the J gene lost 0 bases, with 15 bases spanning the gap. Here the sequenced sample was PBMCs from blood, taken roughly 2 weeks before vaccination. The chain uses TRBV6-1 and TRBJ2-6, with D uncertain. This clonotype originated in a man aged 45-60 years who received an inactivated influenza vaccine. The CDR3 sequence: CASSRAPPNSGANVLTF. In nucleotides, the CDR3 is TGTGCCAGCAGCCGAGCCCCCCCCAACTCTGGGGCCAACGTCCTGACTTTC.